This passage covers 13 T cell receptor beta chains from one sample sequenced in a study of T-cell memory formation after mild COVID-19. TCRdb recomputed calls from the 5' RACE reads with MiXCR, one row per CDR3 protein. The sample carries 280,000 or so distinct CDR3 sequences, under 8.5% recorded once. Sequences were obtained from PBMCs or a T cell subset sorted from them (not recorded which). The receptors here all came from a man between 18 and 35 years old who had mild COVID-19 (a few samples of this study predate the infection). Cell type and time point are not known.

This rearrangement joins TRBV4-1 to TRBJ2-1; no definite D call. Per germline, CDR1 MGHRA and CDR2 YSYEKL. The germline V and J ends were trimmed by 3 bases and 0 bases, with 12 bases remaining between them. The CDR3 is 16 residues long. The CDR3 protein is CASSQGILSSYNEQFF. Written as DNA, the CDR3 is TGCGCCAGCAGCCAGGGAATATTGAGCTCCTACAATGAGCAGTTCTTC.

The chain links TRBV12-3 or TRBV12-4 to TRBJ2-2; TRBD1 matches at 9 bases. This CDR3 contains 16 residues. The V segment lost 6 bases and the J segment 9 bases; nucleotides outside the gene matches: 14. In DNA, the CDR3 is TGTGCCAGCAGCCCTACGACAGGGGGGAGTTTCTGGGAGCTGTTTTTT. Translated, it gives CASSPTTGGSFWELFF.

CDR3 loop: CASSFSFSEADTQYF. In nucleotides, the CDR3 is TGTGCCAGCAGCTTTTCGTTCTCCGAAGCGGATACGCAGTATTTT. V and J are TRBV5-5 and TRBJ2-3; no clear D. The CDR3 totals 15 residues. The ends were cut back, 2 bases at V and 6 bases at J, with 16 bases in the middle. Germline values: CDR1 SGHKS, CDR2 YYEKEE (reference sequence).

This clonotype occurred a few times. The CDR3 sequence is CASRGVGADTQYF. CDR3 sequence (DNA): TGTGCCAGCAGGGGGGTGGGGGCAGATACGCAGTATTTT. The chain couples TRBV5-6 to TRBJ2-3; D is perhaps TRBD1 or TRBD2 (5 bases each). The CDR3 loop spans 13 amino acids. Germline CDR1 reads SGHDT; CDR2 reads YYEEEE. V lost 5 bases and J 4 bases, leaving 11 bases between the germline ends.

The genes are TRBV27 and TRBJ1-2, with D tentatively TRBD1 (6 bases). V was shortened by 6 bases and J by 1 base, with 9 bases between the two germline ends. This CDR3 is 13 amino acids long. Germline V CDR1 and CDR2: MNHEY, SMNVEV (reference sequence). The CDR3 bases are TGTGCCAGCAGACAGGGAAATAACTATGGCTACACCTTC. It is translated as CASRQGNNYGYTF.

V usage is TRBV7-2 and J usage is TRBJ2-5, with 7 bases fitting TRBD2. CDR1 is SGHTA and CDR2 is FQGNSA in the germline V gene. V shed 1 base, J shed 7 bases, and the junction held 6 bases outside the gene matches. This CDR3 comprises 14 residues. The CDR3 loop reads CASSLVRTGGTQYF. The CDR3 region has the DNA TGTGCCAGCAGCTTAGTCCGGACGGGGGGGACCCAGTACTTC.

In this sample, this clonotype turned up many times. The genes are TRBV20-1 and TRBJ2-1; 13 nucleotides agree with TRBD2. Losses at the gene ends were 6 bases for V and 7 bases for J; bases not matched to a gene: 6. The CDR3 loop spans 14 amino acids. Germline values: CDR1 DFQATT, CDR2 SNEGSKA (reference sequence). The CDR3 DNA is TGCAGTGCAGACACTAGCGGGGGGGCTAATGAGCAGTTCTTC. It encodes CSADTSGGANEQFF.

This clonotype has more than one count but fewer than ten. The CDR3 sequence: CSALTGGGEKLFF. DNA for the CDR3: TGCAGTGCTTTAACAGGGGGTGGGGAAAAACTGTTTTTT. This chain uses TRBV20-1 with TRBJ1-4; 8 nucleotides align to TRBD1. The CDR3 is 13 amino acids. Germline CDR1 reads DFQATT; CDR2 reads SNEGSKA (reference sequence). The junction had 7 bases not matched to a gene; V was cut back by 5 bases and J by 8 bases.

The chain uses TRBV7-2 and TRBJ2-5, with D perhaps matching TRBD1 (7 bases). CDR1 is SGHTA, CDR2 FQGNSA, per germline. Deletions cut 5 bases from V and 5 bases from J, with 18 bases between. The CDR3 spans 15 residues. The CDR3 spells CASSRQGLLRETQYF. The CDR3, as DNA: TGTGCCAGCAGCCGACAGGGACTTCTGCGGGAGACCCAGTACTTC. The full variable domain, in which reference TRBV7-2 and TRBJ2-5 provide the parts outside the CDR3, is GAGVSQSPSNKVTEKGKDVELRCDPISGHTALYWYRQSLGQGLEFLIYFQGNSAPDKSGLPSDRFSAERTGGSVSTLTIQRTQQEDSAVYLCASSRQGLLRETQYFGPGTRLLVL.

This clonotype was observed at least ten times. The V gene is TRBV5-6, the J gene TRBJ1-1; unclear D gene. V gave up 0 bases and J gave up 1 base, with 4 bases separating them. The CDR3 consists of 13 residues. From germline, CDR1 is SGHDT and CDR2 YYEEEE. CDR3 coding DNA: TGTGCCAGCAGCTTGGGTAAGAACACTGAAGCTTTCTTT. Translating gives CASSLGKNTEAFF.

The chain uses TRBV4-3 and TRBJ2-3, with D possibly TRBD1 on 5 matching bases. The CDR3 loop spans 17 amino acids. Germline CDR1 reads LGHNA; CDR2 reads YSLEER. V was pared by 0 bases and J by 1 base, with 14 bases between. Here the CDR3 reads CASSQELSSTGTDTQYF. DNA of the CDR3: TGCGCCAGCAGCCAAGAGCTAAGTTCGACAGGCACAGATACGCAGTATTTT.

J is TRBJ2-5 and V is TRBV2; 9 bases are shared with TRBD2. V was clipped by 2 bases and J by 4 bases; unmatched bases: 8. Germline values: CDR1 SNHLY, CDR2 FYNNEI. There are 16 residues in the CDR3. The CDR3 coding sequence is TGTGCCAGCAGTGAATTCGGGCGGGGGGGCCGAGAGACCCAGTACTTC. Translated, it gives CASSEFGRGGRETQYF.

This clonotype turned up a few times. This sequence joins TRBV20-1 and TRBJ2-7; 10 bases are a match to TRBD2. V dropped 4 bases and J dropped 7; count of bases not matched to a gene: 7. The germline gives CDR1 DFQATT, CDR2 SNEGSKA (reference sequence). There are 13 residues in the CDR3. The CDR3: CSAIAGGSREQYF. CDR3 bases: TGCAGTGCTATAGCGGGGGGAAGTCGTGAGCAGTACTTC.